This T cell receptor beta chain appears in the sequencing data of a study of CD8 T cells in ankylosing spondylitis. Germline V lookup: CDR1 ENHRY, CDR2 SYGVKD. This CDR3 spans 16 amino acids. J gave up 9 bases and V 0 bases, and 7 bases lay outside the gene matches. This clonotype has at least ten counts. TCRdb reanalysed the 5' RACE reads using MiXCR and keeps one entry per CDR3 protein. The table shows fewer than 350,000 distinct CDR3 sequences, with approximately 10% occurring only once. This TCR came from a female donor with ankylosing spondylitis or in good health (not recorded which). The genes are TRBV10-3 and TRBJ2-1; 11 bases are shared with TRBD2. Sequencing was carried out using blood, either unsorted or a sorted T cell fraction (not recorded which). CDR3 amino acids: CAISESLAGGGSEQFF. The DNA for the CDR3 is TGTGCCATCAGTGAGTCTCTAGCGGGAGGAGGGAGTGAGCAGTTCTTC.